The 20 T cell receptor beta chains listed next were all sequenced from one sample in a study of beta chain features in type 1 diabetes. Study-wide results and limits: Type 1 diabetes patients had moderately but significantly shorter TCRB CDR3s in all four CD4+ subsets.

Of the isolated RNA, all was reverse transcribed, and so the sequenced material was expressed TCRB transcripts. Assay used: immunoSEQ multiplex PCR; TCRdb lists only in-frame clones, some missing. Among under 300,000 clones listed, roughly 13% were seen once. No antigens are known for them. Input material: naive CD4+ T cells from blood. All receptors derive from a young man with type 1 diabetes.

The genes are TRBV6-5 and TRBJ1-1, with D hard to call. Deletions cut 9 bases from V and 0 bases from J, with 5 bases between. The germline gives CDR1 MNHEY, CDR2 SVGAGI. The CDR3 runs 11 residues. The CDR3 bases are TGTGCCAGTACATTGAACACTGAAGCTTTCTTT. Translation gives CASTLNTEAFF.

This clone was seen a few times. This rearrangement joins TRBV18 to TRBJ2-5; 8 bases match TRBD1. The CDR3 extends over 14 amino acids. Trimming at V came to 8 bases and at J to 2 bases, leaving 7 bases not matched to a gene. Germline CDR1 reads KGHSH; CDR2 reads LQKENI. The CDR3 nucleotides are TGTGCCAGCGGACCGCAGGGGGCACAAGAGACCCAGTACTTC. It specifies CASGPQGAQETQYF. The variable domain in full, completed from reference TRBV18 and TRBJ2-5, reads NAGVMQNPRHLVRRRGQEARLRCSPMKGHSHVYWYRQLPEEGLKFMVYLQKENIIDESGMPKERFSAEFPKEGPSILRIQQVVRGDSAAYFCASGPQGAQETQYFGPGTRLLVL.

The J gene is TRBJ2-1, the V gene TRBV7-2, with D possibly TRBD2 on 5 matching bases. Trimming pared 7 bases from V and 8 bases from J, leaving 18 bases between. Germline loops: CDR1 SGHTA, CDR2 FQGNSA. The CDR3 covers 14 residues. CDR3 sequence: CASKTGWSEDEQFF. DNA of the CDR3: TGTGCCAGCAAGACGGGGTGGAGCGAAGATGAGCAGTTCTTC.

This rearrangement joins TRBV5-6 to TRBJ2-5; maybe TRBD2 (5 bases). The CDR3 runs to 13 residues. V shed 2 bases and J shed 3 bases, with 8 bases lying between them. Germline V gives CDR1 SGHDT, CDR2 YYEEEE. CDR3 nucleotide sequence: TGTGCCAGCAGCTTTAGCGTAAAAGAGACCCAGTACTTC. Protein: CASSFSVKETQYF. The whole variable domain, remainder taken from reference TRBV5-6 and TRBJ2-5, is DAGVTQSPTHLIKTRGQQVTLRCSPKSGHDTVSWYQQALGQGPQFIFQYYEEEERQRGNFPDRFSGHQFPNYSSELNVNALLLGDSALYLCASSFSVKETQYFGPGTRLLVL.

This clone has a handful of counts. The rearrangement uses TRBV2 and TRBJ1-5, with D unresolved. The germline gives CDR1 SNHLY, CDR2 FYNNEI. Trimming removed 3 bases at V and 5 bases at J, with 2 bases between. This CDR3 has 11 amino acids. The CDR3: CASSDDQPQHF. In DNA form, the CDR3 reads TGTGCCAGCAGTGACGATCAGCCCCAGCATTTT.

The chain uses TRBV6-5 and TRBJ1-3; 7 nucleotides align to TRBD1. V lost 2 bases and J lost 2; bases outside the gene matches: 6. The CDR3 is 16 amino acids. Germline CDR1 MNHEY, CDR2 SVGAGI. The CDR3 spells CASSYLGTATGNTIYF. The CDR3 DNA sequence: TGTGCCAGCAGTTACCTAGGGACAGCCACTGGAAACACCATATATTTT.

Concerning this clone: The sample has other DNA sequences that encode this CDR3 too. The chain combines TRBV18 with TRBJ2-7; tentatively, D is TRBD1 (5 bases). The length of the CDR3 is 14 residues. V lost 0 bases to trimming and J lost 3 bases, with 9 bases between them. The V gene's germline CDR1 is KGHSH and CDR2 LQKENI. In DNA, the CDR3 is TGTGCCAGCTCACCACCGGGGCAGGGCTACGAGCAGTACTTC. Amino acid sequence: CASSPPGQGYEQYF.

CDR3 loop: CASGRKTGGRAGELFF. The CDR3 DNA follows: TGTGCCAGCGGGAGAAAGACAGGGGGTAGAGCCGGGGAGCTGTTTTTT. The rearrangement joins TRBV25-1 to TRBJ2-2, with TRBD1 identical over 9 bases. With V trimmed by 8 bases and J by 6 bases, 13 bases remained unmatched. The CDR3 runs 16 residues. Germline V gene lookup returns CDR1 MGHDK and CDR2 SYGVNS.

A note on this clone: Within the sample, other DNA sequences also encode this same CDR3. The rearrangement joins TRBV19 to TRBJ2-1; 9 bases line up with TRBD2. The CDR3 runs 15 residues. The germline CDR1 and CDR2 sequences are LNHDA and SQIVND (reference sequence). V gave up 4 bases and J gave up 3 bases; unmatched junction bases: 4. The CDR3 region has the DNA TGTGCCAGTAGTACCGGGACTAGCATCTACAATGAGCAGTTCTTC. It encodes CASSTGTSIYNEQFF. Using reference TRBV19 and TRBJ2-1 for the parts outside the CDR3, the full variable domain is DGGITQSPKYLFRKEGQNVTLSCEQNLNHDAMYWYRQDPGQGLRLIYYSQIVNDFQKGDIAEGYSVSREKKESFPLTVTSAQKNPTAFYLCASSTGTSIYNEQFFGPGTRLTVL.

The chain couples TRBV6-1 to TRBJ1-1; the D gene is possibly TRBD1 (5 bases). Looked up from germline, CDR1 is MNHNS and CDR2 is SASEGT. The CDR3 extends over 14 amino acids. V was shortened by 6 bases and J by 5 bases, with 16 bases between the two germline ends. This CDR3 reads CASRTGVKGTEAFF. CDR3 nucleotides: TGTGCCAGCAGGACGGGAGTTAAGGGGACTGAAGCTTTCTTT.

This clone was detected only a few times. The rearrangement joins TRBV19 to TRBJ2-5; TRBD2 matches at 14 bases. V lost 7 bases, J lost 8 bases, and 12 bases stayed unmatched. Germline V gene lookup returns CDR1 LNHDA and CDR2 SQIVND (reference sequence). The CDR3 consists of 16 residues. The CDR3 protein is CASMTSGTSGRRTQYF. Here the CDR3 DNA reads TGTGCCAGTATGACCTCCGGGACTAGCGGGAGAAGAACCCAGTACTTC.

CDR3 amino acids: CASRVTGTGINQPQHF. In DNA, the CDR3 is TGTGCCAGCAGGGTAACCGGGACAGGGATCAATCAGCCCCAGCATTTT. The chain recombines TRBV21-1 with TRBJ1-5; TRBD1 was called by the table and not checked on the DNA. TRBV21-1 is a recognized pseudogene. CDR3 length: 16 amino acids.

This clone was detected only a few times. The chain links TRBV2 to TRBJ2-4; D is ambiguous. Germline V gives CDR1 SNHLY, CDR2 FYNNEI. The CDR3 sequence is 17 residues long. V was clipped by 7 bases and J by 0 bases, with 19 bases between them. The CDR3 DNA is TGTGCCAGCACTCCTTCGAGCGAACTGCTAGCCAAAAACATTCAGTACTTC. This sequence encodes CASTPSSELLAKNIQYF.

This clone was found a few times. The CDR3 DNA sequence: TGTGCCAGCAGCATGTCCCCGACGGAGGGGTTCTACGAGCAGTACTTC. Protein product: CASSMSPTEGFYEQYF. The chain combines TRBV9 with TRBJ2-7; a weak D match, TRBD2 (6 bases). The CDR3 length is 16 residues. Germline loops: CDR1 SGDLS, CDR2 YYNGEE. V lost 4 bases to trimming and J lost 3 bases, with 20 bases between them.

CDR3 nucleotides: TGTGCCAGCAGCTTCTCTGACGAGCAGTACTTC. Protein: CASSFSDEQYF. The chain employs TRBV7-9 and TRBJ2-7; D uncertain. From germline, CDR1 is SEHNR and CDR2 FQNEAQ (reference sequence). Trimming shortened V by 3 bases and J by 5 bases, and 5 bases separated the two germline ends. The CDR3 totals 11 residues.

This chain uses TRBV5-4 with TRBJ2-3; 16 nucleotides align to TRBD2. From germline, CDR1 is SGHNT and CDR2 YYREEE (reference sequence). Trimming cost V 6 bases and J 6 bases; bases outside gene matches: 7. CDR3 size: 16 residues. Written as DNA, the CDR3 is TGTGCCAGCACCCCCGGGACTAGCGGGGGGGTGGATACGCAGTATTTT. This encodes CASTPGTSGGVDTQYF.

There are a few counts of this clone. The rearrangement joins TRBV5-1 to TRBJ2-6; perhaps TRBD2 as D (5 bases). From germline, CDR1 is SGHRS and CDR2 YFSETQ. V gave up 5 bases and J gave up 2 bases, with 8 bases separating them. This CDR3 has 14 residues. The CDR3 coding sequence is TGCGCCAGCAGGACGGAGGCTGGGGCCAACGTCCTGACTTTC. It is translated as CASRTEAGANVLTF.

The CDR3 region has the DNA TGTGCCAGCAGCTTACGGGACAGCTACGAGCAGTACTTC. The encoded protein is CASSLRDSYEQYF. The gene calls are TRBV7-8 and TRBJ2-7, with 7 nucleotides matching TRBD1. The CDR3 consists of 13 residues. Germline V lookup: CDR1 SGHVS, CDR2 FQNEAQ. The junction had 1 base not matched to a gene; V was cut back by 2 bases and J by 3 bases.

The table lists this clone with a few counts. Here the CDR3 reads CASSRTDSWYEQYF. The CDR3 DNA is TGCGCCAGCTCCAGGACTGATTCGTGGTACGAGCAGTACTTC. V gene TRBV5-1 combines with J gene TRBJ2-7; perhaps TRBD2 as D (5 bases). The V and J ends lost 7 bases and 4 bases respectively, with 18 bases between them. Per germline, CDR1 SGHRS and CDR2 YFSETQ. CDR3 length equals 14 residues.

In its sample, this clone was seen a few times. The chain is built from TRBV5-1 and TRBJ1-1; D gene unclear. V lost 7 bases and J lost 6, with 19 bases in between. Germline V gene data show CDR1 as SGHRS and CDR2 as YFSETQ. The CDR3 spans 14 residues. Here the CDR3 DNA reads TGCGCCAGCGCTGAGCTGCACAGCGGCGCTGAAGCTTTCTTT. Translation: CASAELHSGAEAFF. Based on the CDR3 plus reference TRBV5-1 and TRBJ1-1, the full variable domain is KAGVTQTPRYLIKTRGQQVTLSCSPISGHRSVSWYQQTPGQGLQFLFEYFSETQRNKGNFPGRFSGRQFSNSRSEMNVSTLELGDSALYLCASAELHSGAEAFFGQGTRLTVV.